This T cell receptor (beta chain) is drawn from a study of T-cell memory formation after mild COVID-19. Turning to the study itself: Across donors, TCR clusters were largely donor specific.

TCRdb itself ran the 5' RACE reads through MiXCR, one entry per CDR3 protein. The sample carries about 430,000 distinct CDR3 sequences, 18% recorded once. The germline V and J ends were trimmed by 0 bases and 2 bases, with 17 bases remaining between them. The CDR3 totals 18 residues. Looked up from germline, CDR1 is SGHKS and CDR2 is YYEKEE (reference sequence). The source of this sequence is a man younger than 35 who had mild COVID-19 (a few samples of this study predate the infection). Cell type and time point are not known. The specimen sequenced was PBMCs or a T cell subset sorted from them (not recorded which). This rearrangement joins TRBV5-5 to TRBJ2-2, with D unresolved. The CDR3 region has the DNA TGTGCCAGCAGCTTGGGGGCCTTTGCGGAATTAAACACCGGGGAGCTGTTTTTT. Encoded protein: CASSLGAFAELNTGELFF.